These T cell receptor beta chains were read from a single sample in a study of cytomegalovirus exposure and HLA in healthy donors. TCRdb's copy holds only in-frame clones and misses some; the assay was immunoSEQ multiplex PCR. The profile covers under 200,000 clones, with around 88% appearing a single time and about 0.93% taken by the ten largest. Input material: PBMCs. These receptors all stem from a woman in her twenties or thirties in good health and CMV-seronegative. CDR3s include the opening cysteine and the closing phenylalanine or tryptophan. D genes are given only for firm matches. Not every row has a clone size; where given, it reads once, few, many or a size class.

j_call d_call v_call clone_size cdr3_aa cdr3_nt
TRBJ2-3 TRBD2 TRBV29-1 NA CSVSGTSVTSTDTQYF TGCAGCGTGTCCGGGACTAGCGTAACTAGCACAGATACGCAGTATTTT
TRBJ1-1 TRBD1 TRBV29-1 once CSVDSQGQGPGGAFF TGCAGCGTTGACAGCCAGGGACAGGGTCCAGGTGGAGCTTTCTTT
TRBJ2-7 TRBD1 TRBV14 NA CASSQVRTGDPKPYEQYF TGTGCCAGCAGCCAAGTCCGGACAGGGGATCCAAAGCCTTACGAGCAGTACTTC
TRBJ2-1 TRBD1 TRBV27 NA CASRADRGPWEQFF TGTGCCAGCAGGGCGGACAGGGGGCCTTGGGAGCAGTTCTTC
TRBJ2-5 NA TRBV18 NA CASSPHRDETQYF TGTGCCAGCTCACCTCACAGGGATGAGACCCAGTACTTC
TRBJ2-1 NA TRBV13 NA CASSQGGYEQFF TGTGCCAGCAGCCAGGGGGGCTATGAGCAGTTCTTC
TRBJ2-7 NA TRBV7-9 NA CASSSTGPGGREQYF TGTGCCAGCAGCTCTACCGGGCCGGGCGGGCGAGAGCAGTACTTC
TRBJ2-2 NA TRBV5-1 NA CASSFLADFTGELFF TGCGCCAGCAGCTTTTTAGCGGACTTCACCGGGGAGCTGTTTTTT
TRBJ1-2 TRBD1 TRBV19 NA CASSILGQGNYGYTF TGTGCCAGTAGTATATTAGGACAGGGTAACTATGGCTACACCTTC
TRBJ2-1 TRBD1 TRBV6-4 NA CASSARDSTYNEQFF TGTGCCAGCAGTGCCCGGGACAGTACCTACAATGAGCAGTTCTTC
TRBJ1-1 TRBD1 TRBV19 NA CASSRDRGPMNTEAFF TGTGCCAGTAGTAGGGACAGGGGACCAATGAACACTGAAGCTTTCTTT
TRBJ1-2 TRBD1 TRBV19 NA CASRLTGFGGYTF TGTGCCAGTAGACTGACAGGGTTCGGTGGCTACACCTTC
TRBJ2-7 NA TRBV10-1 NA CASSEYGSPYEQYF TGCGCCAGCAGTGAGTACGGTAGCCCTTACGAGCAGTACTTC
TRBJ2-3 TRBD2 TRBV5-4 NA CASSTLAGGPTDTQYF TGTGCCAGCAGCACGCTAGCGGGGGGGCCTACAGATACGCAGTATTTT
TRBJ2-7 NA TRBV7-9 NA CASSLDITHEQYF TGTGCCAGCAGCTTAGACATTACCCACGAGCAGTACTTC
TRBJ2-7 TRBD1 TRBV5-6 NA CASSFGDRPYEQYF TGTGCCAGCAGCTTCGGGGACAGACCCTACGAGCAGTACTTC
TRBJ2-7 NA TRBV11-3 NA CASSPRSERSYEQYF TGTGCCAGCAGCCCCAGGTCAGAACGGTCCTACGAGCAGTACTTC
TRBJ1-5 TRBD1 TRBV2 NA CASSTTGARRNQLQHF TGTGCCAGCAGTACGACAGGGGCTCGACGCAATCAGCTCCAGCATTTT
TRBJ2-7 NA TRBV27 NA CASSLAFSVLPYEQYF TGTGCCAGCAGTTTGGCATTTTCTGTCCTTCCTTACGAGCAGTACTTC
TRBJ2-1 TRBD2 TRBV28 NA CASSRLAGGNEQFF TGTGCCAGCAGTAGACTAGCGGGTGGCAATGAGCAGTTCTTC
TRBJ1-1 NA TRBV18 NA CASSLGLPGAEAFF TGTGCCAGCTCACTCGGACTCCCGGGCGCTGAAGCTTTCTTT
TRBJ1-5 NA TRBV5-5 NA CASSPTGGGEPQHF TGTGCCAGCAGCCCCACGGGGGGAGGGGAGCCCCAGCATTTT
TRBJ1-2 TRBD1 TRBV28 NA CASSRGTGPYGYTF TGTGCCAGCAGCCGCGGGACAGGCCCCTATGGCTACACCTTC
TRBJ1-2 TRBD1 TRBV6-5 once CASSSTGVGVYGYTF TGTGCCAGCAGTTCGACAGGGGTTGGGGTCTATGGCTACACCTTC
TRBJ1-5 TRBD1 TRBV28 NA CASSFVGQGDQPQHF TGTGCCAGCAGTTTTGTGGGACAGGGTGATCAGCCCCAGCATTTT
TRBJ2-7 TRBD2 TRBV7-9 once CASSLAGGREQFEQYF TGTGCCAGCAGCTTAGCCGGTGGGCGGGAGCAGTTCGAGCAGTACTTC
TRBJ1-6 NA TRBV14 once CASSSRDWLSWDNSPLHF TGTGCCAGCAGCTCCCGGGACTGGCTTTCATGGGATAATTCACCCCTCCACTTT
TRBJ2-2 NA TRBV6-5 NA CASSYSAGTPTGELFF TGTGCCAGCAGTTACTCAGCAGGAACTCCCACCGGGGAGCTGTTTTTT
TRBJ2-5 TRBD2 TRBV5-1 few CASSLETAGVVQETQYF TGCGCCAGCAGCTTGGAGACGGCGGGAGTCGTTCAAGAGACCCAGTACTTC
TRBJ2-7 NA TRBV14 NA CASSQDHRQDGYEQYF TGTGCCAGCAGCCAAGACCACCGACAGGACGGCTACGAGCAGTACTTC
TRBJ2-7 NA TRBV2 NA CASNVRGAGRTADLSYEQYF TGTGCCAGCAACGTTCGGGGAGCAGGTCGAACTGCCGATCTCTCCTACGAGCAGTACTTC
TRBJ1-2 TRBD1 TRBV12-5 NA CASAKSGGALTGYTF TGTGCTAGTGCCAAATCAGGGGGCGCGTTAACTGGCTACACCTTC
TRBJ2-7 NA TRBV7-2 NA CASSSDRLSYEQYF TGTGCCAGCAGCTCAGACAGGCTCTCCTACGAGCAGTACTTC
TRBJ1-2 NA TRBV7-3 NA CASSLRGSSDYGYTF TGTGCCAGCAGCCTACGGGGAAGCTCCGACTATGGCTACACCTTC
TRBJ1-2 NA TRBV29-1 NA CSVVGLSWTF TGCAGCGTTGTTGGCCTTTCCTGGACCTTC
TRBJ2-2 TRBD2 TRBV11-2 once CASRTSGGPTGELFF TGTGCCAGCAGGACTAGCGGGGGGCCCACCGGGGAGCTGTTTTTT
TRBJ2-7 NA TRBV28 NA CASSLGRARYEQYF TGTGCCAGCAGTTTAGGGCGGGCACGCTACGAGCAGTACTTC
TRBJ2-2 TRBD2 TRBV6-5 NA CASSYSQRGNTGELFF TGTGCCAGCAGTTACTCCCAGCGGGGTAACACCGGGGAGCTGTTTTTT
TRBJ1-2 TRBD1 TRBV19 NA CASSSSPGQGANYGYTF TGTGCCAGTAGTTCATCCCCGGGACAGGGGGCGAACTATGGCTACACCTTC
TRBJ1-6 TRBD1 TRBV9 NA CASSVGGTGGSPLHF TGTGCCAGCAGCGTAGGGGGGACAGGGGGTTCACCCCTCCACTTT
TRBJ1-1 NA TRBV5-1 NA CASSLDFRDSYLGTEAFF TGCGCCAGCAGCCTAGACTTCCGGGACTCTTATCTGGGGACTGAAGCTTTCTTT
TRBJ2-7 NA TRBV4-1 NA CASSQGSLAGVQYF TGCGCCAGCAGCCAAGGTTCTCTAGCCGGGGTGCAGTACTTC
TRBJ2-7 TRBD1 TRBV5-5 NA CASSLVGTGEREQYF TGTGCCAGCAGCTTGGTGGGGACAGGGGAGCGCGAGCAGTACTTC
TRBJ2-2 TRBD2 TRBV9 NA CASSARTSGGVGGTGELFF TGTGCCAGCAGCGCCCGGACTAGCGGGGGGGTAGGTGGCACCGGGGAGCTGTTTTTT
TRBJ2-7 TRBD2 TRBV4-2 NA CASSQGTSGRGPLYEQYF TGTGCCAGCAGCCAGGGGACTAGCGGGAGGGGCCCTCTCTACGAGCAGTACTTC
TRBJ2-1 NA TRBV27 once CASSYRTGTYNEQFF TGTGCCAGCAGTTACCGGACGGGAACCTACAATGAGCAGTTCTTC